The 5 T cell receptor beta chains presented below share a single source sample, sequenced in a study of shared T cell receptors in the human thymus (dated by TCRdb to about 2021). Libraries were made using the immunoSEQ multiplex PCR assay. Imported from immuneACCESS, the table was reduced by TCRdb to in-frame sequences with V and J called. These copies leave out some clones; in studies compared against another copy, an unresolved V gene accounts for under half, and the cause of the remainder is not known. The sample records hundreds of thousands of clones, roughly 86% of which are singletons. The ten largest clones represent under 0.01% of the sample. In addition, the sample was reused for a study of human thymus T cells.

The sample consisted of thymocytes. The receptor set was obtained from a boy under two years old with a congenital heart defect. Donor details come from another sample of the same person, matched by shared clones.

This clone has a single count. The J gene is TRBJ2-7, the V gene TRBV7-9, with 9 bases fitting TRBD1. CDR1 and CDR2 (germline): SEHNR, FQNEAQ (reference sequence). CDR3 length: 16 residues. The J segment lost 3 bases and the V segment lost 8 bases, leaving 14 bases of the junction unmatched. In nucleotides, the CDR3 is TGTGCCAGCGGGCCCCCGGTGGGACAGGGAGTCTACGAGCAGTACTTC. Encoded protein: CASGPPVGQGVYEQYF.

The chain recombines TRBV13 with TRBJ2-1; 7 nucleotides match TRBD2. Germline CDR1 and CDR2: PRHDT and FYEKMQ (reference sequence). The CDR3 spans 15 residues. Trimming removed 1 base from V and 5 bases from J; junction bases left unmatched: 5. In DNA form, the CDR3 reads TGTGCCAGCAGCTTAGTGCTAGCGGACCACAATGAGCAGTTCTTC. Its protein product is CASSLVLADHNEQFF.

The J gene is TRBJ2-7, the V gene TRBV28; possible D gene TRBD2, 8 bases. V lost 7 bases, J lost 5 bases, and 27 bases lay in between. The CDR3 spans 17 residues. The germline CDR1 and CDR2 sequences are MDHEN and SYDVKM. The CDR3 DNA reads TGTGCCAGCACCCTCCGGGCCCGGGAGGGACAGAGGGACGAGCAGTACTTC. This sequence encodes CASTLRAREGQRDEQYF.

This chain uses TRBV25-1 with TRBJ2-7; TRBD2 might be the D (6 bases). The V gene lost 1 base and the J gene lost 4 bases, with 17 bases spanning the gap. The CDR3 runs to 16 residues. CDR1 is MGHDK, CDR2 SYGVNS, per germline. CDR3 sequence: CASSESVGGDEYEQYF. CDR3 nucleotides: TGTGCCAGCAGTGAATCTGTGGGAGGAGATGAGTACGAGCAGTACTTC.

The CDR3 loop reads CASSQGIGRGPVGLFF. The CDR3 DNA is TGCGCCAGCAGCCAAGGAATTGGCAGGGGGCCGGTCGGGCTGTTTTTT. The V call is TRBV4-3, the J call TRBJ2-2; 8 nucleotides match TRBD1. Trimming at V came to 1 base and at J to 13 bases, leaving 14 bases not matched to a gene. The V gene's germline CDR1 is LGHNA and CDR2 YSLEER. The CDR3 runs 16 residues.